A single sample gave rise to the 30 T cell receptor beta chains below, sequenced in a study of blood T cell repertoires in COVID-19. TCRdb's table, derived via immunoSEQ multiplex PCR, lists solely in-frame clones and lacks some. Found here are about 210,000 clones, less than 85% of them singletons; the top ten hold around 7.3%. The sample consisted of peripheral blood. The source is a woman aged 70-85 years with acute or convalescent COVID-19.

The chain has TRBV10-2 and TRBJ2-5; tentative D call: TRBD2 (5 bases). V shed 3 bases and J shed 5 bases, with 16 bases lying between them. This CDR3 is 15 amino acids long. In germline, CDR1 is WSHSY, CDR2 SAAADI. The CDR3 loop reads CASSDPERRRETQYF. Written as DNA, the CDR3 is TGCGCCAGCAGTGACCCCGAAAGAAGGAGGGAGACCCAGTACTTC.

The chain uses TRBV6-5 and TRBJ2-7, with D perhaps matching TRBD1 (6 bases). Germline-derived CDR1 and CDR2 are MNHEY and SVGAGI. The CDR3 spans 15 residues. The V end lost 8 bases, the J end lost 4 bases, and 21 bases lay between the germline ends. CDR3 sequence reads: CASSSRDTVLYEQYF. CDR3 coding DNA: TGTGCCAGCTCCAGTAGGGACACCGTTCTTTACGAGCAGTACTTC.

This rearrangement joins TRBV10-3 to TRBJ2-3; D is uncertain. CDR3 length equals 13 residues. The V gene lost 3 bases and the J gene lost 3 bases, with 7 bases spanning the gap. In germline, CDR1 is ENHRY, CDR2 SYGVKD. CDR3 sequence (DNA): TGTGCCATCAGTGAAAGGAGAACAGATACGCAGTATTTT. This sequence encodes CAISERRTDTQYF.

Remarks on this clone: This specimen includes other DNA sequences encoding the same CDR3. DNA for the CDR3: TGTGCCAGCAGCTTAGGACAGCTCTCTGGAAACACCATATATTTT. This sequence encodes CASSLGQLSGNTIYF. The gene calls are TRBV7-8 and TRBJ1-3, with D possibly matching TRBD1 (5 bases). The V end was cut by 1 base, the J end by 0 bases, with 7 bases between. Per the germline V gene, CDR1 is SGHVS and CDR2 is FQNEAQ. CDR3 size: 15 residues.

The CDR3 nucleotides are TGTGCCAGCTCACCAACCGGGACAGCGACTTCGGGGACCCAGTACTTC. This codes for CASSPTGTATSGTQYF. The rearrangement uses TRBV18 and TRBJ2-5, with 7 bases identical to TRBD1. The CDR3 runs 16 residues. CDR1 is KGHSH and CDR2 is LQKENI in the germline V gene. With V trimmed by 2 bases and J by 7 bases, 13 bases remained unmatched. Complete variable domain (other parts from reference TRBV18 and TRBJ2-5): NAGVMQNPRHLVRRRGQEARLRCSPMKGHSHVYWYRQLPEEGLKFMVYLQKENIIDESGMPKERFSAEFPKEGPSILRIQQVVRGDSAAYFCASSPTGTATSGTQYFGPGTRLLVL.

CDR3 loop: CASSSRGVRTDTQYF. The CDR3 region has the DNA TGTGCCAGCAGTTCGCGGGGGGTCCGCACAGATACGCAGTATTTT. The chain links TRBV25-1 to TRBJ2-3; TRBD2 aligns across 8 bases. The germline V gene has CDR1 MGHDK and CDR2 SYGVNS. Losses at the gene ends were 5 bases for V and 1 base for J; bases not matched to a gene: 5. The CDR3 consists of 15 residues.

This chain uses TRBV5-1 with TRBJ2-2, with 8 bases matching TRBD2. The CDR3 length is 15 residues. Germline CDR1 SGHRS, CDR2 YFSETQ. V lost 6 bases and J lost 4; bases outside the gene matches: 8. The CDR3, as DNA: TGCGCCAGCACCCCCGGTGCGGGGGGCACCGGGGAGCTGTTTTTT. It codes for CASTPGAGGTGELFF.

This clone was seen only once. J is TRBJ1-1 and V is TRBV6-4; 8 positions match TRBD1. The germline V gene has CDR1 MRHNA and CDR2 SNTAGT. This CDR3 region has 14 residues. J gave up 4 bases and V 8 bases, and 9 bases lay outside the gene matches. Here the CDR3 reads CASFLGQGGTEAFF. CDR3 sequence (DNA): TGTGCCAGCTTCCTCGGACAGGGCGGCACTGAAGCTTTCTTT.

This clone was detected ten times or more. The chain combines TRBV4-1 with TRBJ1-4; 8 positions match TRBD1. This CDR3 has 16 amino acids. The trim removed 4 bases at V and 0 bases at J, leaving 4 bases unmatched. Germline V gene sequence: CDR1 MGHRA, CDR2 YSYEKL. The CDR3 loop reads CASSRGQGSTNEKLFF. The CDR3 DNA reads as TGCGCCAGCAGCCGAGGACAGGGCTCAACTAATGAAAAACTGTTTTTT.

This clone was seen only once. This chain's CDR3 is CASRPPPGFSNQPQHF. Written as DNA, the CDR3 is TGTGCCAGCAGACCCCCCCCCGGGTTTAGCAATCAGCCCCAGCATTTT. The chain combines TRBV27 with TRBJ1-5; D not resolved. The CDR3 runs to 16 residues. V was cut by 6 bases and J by 0 bases, with 15 bases left in between. Per the germline V gene, CDR1 is MNHEY and CDR2 is SMNVEV (reference sequence).

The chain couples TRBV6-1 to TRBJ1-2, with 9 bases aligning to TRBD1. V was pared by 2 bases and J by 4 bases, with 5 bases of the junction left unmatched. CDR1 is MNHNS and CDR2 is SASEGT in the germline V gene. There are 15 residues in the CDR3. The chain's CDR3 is CASSELGQGIYGYTF. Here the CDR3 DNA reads TGTGCCAGCAGTGAACTGGGACAGGGTATCTATGGCTACACCTTC.

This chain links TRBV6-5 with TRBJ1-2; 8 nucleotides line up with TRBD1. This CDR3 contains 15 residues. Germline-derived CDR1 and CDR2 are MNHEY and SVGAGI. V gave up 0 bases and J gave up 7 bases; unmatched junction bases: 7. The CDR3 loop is CASSYSTLQGGGYTF. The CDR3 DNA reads TGTGCCAGCAGTTACTCTACCTTACAGGGGGGTGGCTACACCTTC.

Written as DNA, the CDR3 is TGTGCCAGCAGCTCGAGTACCGGGGAGCTGTTTTTT. Residues: CASSSSTGELFF. The rearrangement joins TRBV7-3 to TRBJ2-2, with no clear D. Germline CDR1 and CDR2: SGHTA and FQGTGA. CDR3 length equals 12 residues. V lost 4 bases and J lost 5, with 5 bases in between.

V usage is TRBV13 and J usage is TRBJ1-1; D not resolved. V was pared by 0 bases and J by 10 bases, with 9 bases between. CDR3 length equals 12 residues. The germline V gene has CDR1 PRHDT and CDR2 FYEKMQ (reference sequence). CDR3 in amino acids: CASSLGGLGAFF. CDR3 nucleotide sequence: TGTGCCAGCAGCTTAGGCGGGTTGGGAGCTTTCTTT.

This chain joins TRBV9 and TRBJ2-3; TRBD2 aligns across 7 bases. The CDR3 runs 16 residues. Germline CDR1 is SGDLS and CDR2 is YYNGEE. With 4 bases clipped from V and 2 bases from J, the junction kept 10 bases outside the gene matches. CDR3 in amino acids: CASSLTSVIPTDTQYF. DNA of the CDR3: TGTGCCAGCAGCCTTACTAGCGTAATACCCACAGATACGCAGTATTTT.

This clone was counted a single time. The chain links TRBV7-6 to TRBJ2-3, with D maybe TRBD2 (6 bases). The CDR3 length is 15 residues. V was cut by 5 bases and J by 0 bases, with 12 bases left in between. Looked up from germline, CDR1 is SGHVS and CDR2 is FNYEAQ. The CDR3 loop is CASSPARGSTDTQYF. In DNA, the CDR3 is TGTGCCAGCAGCCCCGCCCGGGGGAGCACAGATACGCAGTATTTT.

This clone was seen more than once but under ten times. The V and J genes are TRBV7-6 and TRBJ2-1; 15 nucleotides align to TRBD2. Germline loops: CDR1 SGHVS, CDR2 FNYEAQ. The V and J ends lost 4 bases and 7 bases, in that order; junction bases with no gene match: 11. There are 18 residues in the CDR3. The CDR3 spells CASSSEYGLAGGRNEQFF. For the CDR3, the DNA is TGTGCCAGCAGCTCGGAATACGGACTAGCGGGGGGGCGGAATGAGCAGTTCTTC.

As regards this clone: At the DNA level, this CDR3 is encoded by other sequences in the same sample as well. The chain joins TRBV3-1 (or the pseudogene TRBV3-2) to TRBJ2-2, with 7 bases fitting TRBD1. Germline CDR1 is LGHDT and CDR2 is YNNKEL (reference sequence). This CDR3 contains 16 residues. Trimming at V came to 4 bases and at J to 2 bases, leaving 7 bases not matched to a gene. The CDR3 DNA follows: TGTGCCAGCAGCCGCCGACAGGGCTCTAACACCGGGGAGCTGTTTTTT. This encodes CASSRRQGSNTGELFF.

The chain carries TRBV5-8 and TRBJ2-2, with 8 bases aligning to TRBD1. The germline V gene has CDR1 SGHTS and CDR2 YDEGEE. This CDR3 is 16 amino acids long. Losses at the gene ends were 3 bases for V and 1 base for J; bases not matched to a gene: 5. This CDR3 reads CASSSGQGWNTGELFF. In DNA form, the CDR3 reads TGTGCCAGCAGCTCCGGACAGGGATGGAACACCGGGGAGCTGTTTTTT.

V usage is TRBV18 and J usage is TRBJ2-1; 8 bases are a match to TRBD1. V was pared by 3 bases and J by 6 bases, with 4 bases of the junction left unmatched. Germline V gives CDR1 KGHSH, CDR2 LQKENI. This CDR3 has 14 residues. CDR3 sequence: CASSPETGANEQFF. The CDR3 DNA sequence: TGTGCCAGCTCACCGGAGACAGGGGCCAATGAGCAGTTCTTC. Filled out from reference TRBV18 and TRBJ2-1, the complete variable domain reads NAGVMQNPRHLVRRRGQEARLRCSPMKGHSHVYWYRQLPEEGLKFMVYLQKENIIDESGMPKERFSAEFPKEGPSILRIQQVVRGDSAAYFCASSPETGANEQFFGPGTRLTVL.

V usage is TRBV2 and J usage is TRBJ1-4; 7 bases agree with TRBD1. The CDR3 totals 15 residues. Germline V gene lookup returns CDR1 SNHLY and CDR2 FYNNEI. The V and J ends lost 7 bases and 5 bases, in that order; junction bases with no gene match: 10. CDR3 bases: TGTGCCAGCAACGGCGCTCAGGGACAGAATGAAAAACTGTTTTTT. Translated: CASNGAQGQNEKLFF.

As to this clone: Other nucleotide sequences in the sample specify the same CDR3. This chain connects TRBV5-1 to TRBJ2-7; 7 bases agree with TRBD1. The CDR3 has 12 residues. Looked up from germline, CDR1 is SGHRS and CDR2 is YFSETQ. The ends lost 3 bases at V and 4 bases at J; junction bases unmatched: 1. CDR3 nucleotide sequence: TGCGCCAGCAGCTCAGGGGGATACGAGCAGTACTTC. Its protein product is CASSSGGYEQYF.

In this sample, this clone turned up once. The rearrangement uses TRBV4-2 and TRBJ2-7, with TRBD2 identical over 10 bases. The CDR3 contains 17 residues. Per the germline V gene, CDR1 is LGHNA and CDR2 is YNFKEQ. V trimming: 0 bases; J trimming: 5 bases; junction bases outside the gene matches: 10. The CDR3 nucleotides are TGTGCCAGCAGCCAAGATTCGGGAGCGGGGGGGTTGAACGAGCAGTACTTC. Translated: CASSQDSGAGGLNEQYF.

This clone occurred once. CDR3 nucleotide sequence: TGTGCCACCAGTGATTCTAGGGAGTACACCATATATTTT. Translating it yields CATSDSREYTIYF. The chain links TRBV24-1 to TRBJ1-3, with D unclear. V lost 2 bases, J lost 8 bases, and 9 bases lay in between. The CDR3 is made up of 13 amino acids. The germline V gene has CDR1 KGHDR and CDR2 SFDVKD.

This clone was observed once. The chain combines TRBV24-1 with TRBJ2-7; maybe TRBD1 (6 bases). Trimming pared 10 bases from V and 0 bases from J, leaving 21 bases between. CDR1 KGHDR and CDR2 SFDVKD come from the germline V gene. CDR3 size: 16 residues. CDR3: CATIQGVLRSSYEQYF. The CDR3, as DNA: TGTGCCACAATACAGGGTGTCCTAAGGAGCTCCTACGAGCAGTACTTC.

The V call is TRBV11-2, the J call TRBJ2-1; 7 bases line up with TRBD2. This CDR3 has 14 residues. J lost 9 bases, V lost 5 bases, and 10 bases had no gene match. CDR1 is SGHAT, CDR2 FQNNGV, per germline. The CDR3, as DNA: TGTGCCAGCAGCCTGCAGAGCGGGGATGCTGAGCAGTTCTTC. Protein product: CASSLQSGDAEQFF.

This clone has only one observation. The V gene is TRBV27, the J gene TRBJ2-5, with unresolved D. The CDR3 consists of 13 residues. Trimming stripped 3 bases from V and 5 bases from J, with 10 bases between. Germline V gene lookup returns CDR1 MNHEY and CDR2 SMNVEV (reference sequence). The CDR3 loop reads CASSLTRLETQYF. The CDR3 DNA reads TGTGCCAGCAGTTTGACAAGGCTGGAGACCCAGTACTTC.

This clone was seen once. The CDR3 sequence is CASSSNRADEKLFF. CDR3 nucleotide sequence: TGCGCCAGCAGCTCGAACAGGGCGGATGAAAAACTGTTTTTT. The chain combines TRBV5-1 with TRBJ1-4; a possible D gene is TRBD1 (6 bases). The CDR3 is 14 amino acids. Germline V lookup: CDR1 SGHRS, CDR2 YFSETQ. Deletions cut 3 bases from V and 6 bases from J, with 12 bases between.

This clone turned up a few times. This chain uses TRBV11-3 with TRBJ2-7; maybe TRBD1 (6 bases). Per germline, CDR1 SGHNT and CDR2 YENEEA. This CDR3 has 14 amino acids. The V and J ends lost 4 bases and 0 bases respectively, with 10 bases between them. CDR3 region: CASSSTGSSYEQYF. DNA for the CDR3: TGTGCCAGCAGCTCAACAGGGAGCTCCTACGAGCAGTACTTC.

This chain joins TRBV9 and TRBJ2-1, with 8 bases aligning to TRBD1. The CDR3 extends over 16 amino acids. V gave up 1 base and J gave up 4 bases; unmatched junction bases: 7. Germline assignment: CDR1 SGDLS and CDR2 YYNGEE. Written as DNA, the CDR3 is TGTGCCAGCAGCGTACGGACAGGGATTTTGTACAATGAGCAGTTCTTC. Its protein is CASSVRTGILYNEQFF.